This T cell receptor (beta chain) was obtained from a study of blood T cell repertoires in COVID-19. CDR1 is GTSNPN and CDR2 is SVGIG in the germline V gene (reference sequence). Trimming removed 8 bases from V and 4 bases from J, with 14 bases in between. There are 12 residues in the CDR3. Repertoires were generated with immunoSEQ multiplex PCR, while TCRdb's copy carries only in-frame clones and drops some. The data hold around 200,000 clones, with around 88% observed a single time. The genes are TRBV30 and TRBJ1-2; D is perhaps TRBD1 (6 bases). The TCR comes from a man aged 45-60 years with active or convalescent COVID-19. Material: peripheral blood. The CDR3 sequence: CAQRGGGYGYTF. DNA for the CDR3: TGTGCCCAGCGGGGGGGCGGCTATGGCTACACCTTC.